The rows below give T cell receptor beta chains drawn from one sample of a study of Ad26.COV2.S vaccination and SARS-CoV-2 variants. The assay was immunoSEQ multiplex PCR, and TCRdb's table has in-frame clones only and misses some. The table records some 190,000 clones, about 83% of them present only once. The specimen was peripheral blood, collected after recovery from COVID-19. These TCRs come from a human donor who had recovered from COVID-19. The CDR3 runs from the conserved cysteine through the conserved F or W. The order of the fields is CDR3 protein, CDR3 DNA, D gene, V gene, clone size, J gene. The D gene is left open where the match is weak. The size entry is marked missing in some rows and otherwise reads once, few, many or a size class.

CDR3 protein: CASSVTGEAYNEQFF; CDR3 DNA: TGTGCCAGCAGCGTTACAGGGGAAGCCTACAATGAGCAGTTCTTC; D gene: TRBD1; V gene: TRBV9; clone size: .; J gene: TRBJ2-1
CDR3 protein: CATYDRPQWTGELFF; CDR3 DNA: TGTGCCACCTATGACAGACCCCAGTGGACCGGGGAGCTGTTTTTT; D gene: .; V gene: TRBV6-5; clone size: .; J gene: TRBJ2-2
CDR3 protein: CASSDRGINYGYTF; CDR3 DNA: TGTGCCAGCAGCGATAGGGGGATAAACTATGGCTACACCTTC; D gene: .; V gene: TRBV7-9; clone size: once; J gene: TRBJ1-2
CDR3 protein: CASSPWDRGTDTQYF; CDR3 DNA: TGTGCCAGCAGCCCCTGGGACAGGGGAACAGATACGCAGTATTTT; D gene: TRBD1; V gene: TRBV9; clone size: .; J gene: TRBJ2-3
CDR3 protein: CASSPRDSEYEKLFF; CDR3 DNA: TGTGCCAGCAGCCCCCGGGACAGTGAATATGAAAAACTGTTTTTT; D gene: TRBD1; V gene: TRBV16; clone size: .; J gene: TRBJ1-4
CDR3 protein: CATSDPRLTTDTQYF; CDR3 DNA: TGTGCCACCAGTGACCCGCGACTGACCACAGATACGCAGTATTTT; D gene: .; V gene: TRBV24-1; clone size: once; J gene: TRBJ2-3
CDR3 protein: CASTGDISYEQYF; CDR3 DNA: TGTGCCAGCACTGGGGACATCTCCTACGAGCAGTACTTC; D gene: .; V gene: TRBV2; clone size: .; J gene: TRBJ2-7
CDR3 protein: CASSSTGLNTEAFF; CDR3 DNA: TGTGCCAGCAGTTCGACAGGCTTGAACACTGAAGCTTTCTTT; D gene: .; V gene: TRBV28; clone size: once; J gene: TRBJ1-1
CDR3 protein: CASSFDRLPNEKLFF; CDR3 DNA: TGCGCCAGCAGCTTCGACAGGTTACCTAATGAAAAACTGTTTTTT; D gene: .; V gene: TRBV5-1; clone size: .; J gene: TRBJ1-4
CDR3 protein: CASSPQGSLGYGYTF; CDR3 DNA: TGTGCCAGCTCACCGCAGGGATCCTTGGGCTATGGCTACACCTTC; D gene: .; V gene: TRBV18; clone size: .; J gene: TRBJ1-2
CDR3 protein: CASSDGGVVYGYTF; CDR3 DNA: TGTGCCAGCAGTGACGGGGGGGTCGTCTATGGCTACACCTTC; D gene: .; V gene: TRBV6-1; clone size: once; J gene: TRBJ1-2
CDR3 protein: CASSLSGSTHEQYF; CDR3 DNA: TGTGCCAGCAGTTTAAGCGGGAGCACGCACGAGCAGTACTTC; D gene: TRBD2; V gene: TRBV27; clone size: .; J gene: TRBJ2-7
CDR3 protein: CASSPRPGETQYF; CDR3 DNA: TGTGCCAGCAGCCCTCGCCCGGGTGAGACCCAGTACTTC; D gene: .; V gene: TRBV9; clone size: .; J gene: TRBJ2-5
CDR3 protein: CASSLVVETQYF; CDR3 DNA: TGTGCCAGCAGCTTGGTGGTAGAGACCCAGTACTTC; D gene: .; V gene: TRBV5-8; clone size: .; J gene: TRBJ2-5
CDR3 protein: CASSLGWGTSGLPGQYF; CDR3 DNA: TGTGCCAGCAGCTTAGGTTGGGGGACTAGCGGCCTCCCGGGGCAGTACTTC; D gene: TRBD2; V gene: TRBV7-2; clone size: .; J gene: TRBJ2-7
CDR3 protein: CASSLVAGSYLQETQYF; CDR3 DNA: TGTGCCAGCAGTTTAGTAGCGGGGTCTTACCTCCAAGAGACCCAGTACTTC; D gene: TRBD2; V gene: TRBV27; clone size: .; J gene: TRBJ2-5
CDR3 protein: CASSLLTSGTADTQYF; CDR3 DNA: TGCGCCAGCAGCCTACTGACTAGCGGGACAGCAGATACGCAGTATTTT; D gene: TRBD2; V gene: TRBV5-1; clone size: .; J gene: TRBJ2-3
CDR3 protein: CSVERGDTGELFF; CDR3 DNA: TGCAGCGTTGAAAGGGGTGATACCGGGGAGCTGTTTTTT; D gene: .; V gene: TRBV29-1; clone size: .; J gene: TRBJ2-2
CDR3 protein: CASSLRSPGEKLFF; CDR3 DNA: TGTGCCAGCAGCTTACGGTCCCCGGGGGAAAAACTGTTTTTT; D gene: .; V gene: TRBV11-2; clone size: .; J gene: TRBJ1-4
CDR3 protein: CASSIGPTPDEQYF; CDR3 DNA: TGTGCCAGTAGTATAGGCCCTACGCCCGACGAGCAGTACTTC; D gene: .; V gene: TRBV19; clone size: .; J gene: TRBJ2-7
CDR3 protein: CASSRSGTGNEKLFF; CDR3 DNA: TGTGCCAGCAGTCGATCCGGGACAGGGAATGAAAAACTGTTTTTT; D gene: TRBD1; V gene: TRBV7-6; clone size: .; J gene: TRBJ1-4
CDR3 protein: CASSPIRGQPQHF; CDR3 DNA: TGTGCCAGCAGCCCCATTCGAGGTCAGCCCCAGCATTTT; D gene: .; V gene: TRBV3-1/TRBV3-2; clone size: few; J gene: TRBJ1-5
CDR3 protein: CASSDLAGVRQDTQYF; CDR3 DNA: TGTGCCAGCAGCGACTTAGCGGGAGTGCGACAAGATACGCAGTATTTT; D gene: TRBD2; V gene: TRBV9; clone size: .; J gene: TRBJ2-3
CDR3 protein: CASSWEGFSGNTIYF; CDR3 DNA: TGTGCCAGCAGCTGGGAGGGTTTTTCTGGAAACACCATATATTTT; D gene: .; V gene: TRBV5-5; clone size: many; J gene: TRBJ1-3
CDR3 protein: CSASPQGGGEKLFF; CDR3 DNA: TGCAGTGCTAGTCCACAGGGCGGAGGGGAAAAACTGTTTTTT; D gene: .; V gene: TRBV20-1; clone size: .; J gene: TRBJ1-4
CDR3 protein: CASSLEAGDTGELFF; CDR3 DNA: TGTGCCAGCAGCTTGGAGGCAGGGGACACCGGGGAGCTGTTTTTT; D gene: .; V gene: TRBV5-4; clone size: .; J gene: TRBJ2-2
CDR3 protein: CASGSSGGPDEQFF; CDR3 DNA: TGTGCCAGCGGCTCTAGCGGGGGGCCAGATGAGCAGTTCTTC; D gene: TRBD2; V gene: TRBV3-1/TRBV3-2; clone size: .; J gene: TRBJ2-1
CDR3 protein: CSASRTYEQYF; CDR3 DNA: TGCAGTGCTAGTAGGACATACGAGCAGTACTTC; D gene: .; V gene: TRBV20-1; clone size: .; J gene: TRBJ2-7
CDR3 protein: CATSRDGGANQYQPQHF; CDR3 DNA: TGTGCCACCAGCAGAGATGGGGGGGCCAACCAGTATCAGCCCCAGCATTTT; D gene: .; V gene: TRBV15; clone size: .; J gene: TRBJ1-5
CDR3 protein: CASSLVRTTYNEQFF; CDR3 DNA: TGTGCCAGCAGCTTAGTAAGGACTACCTACAATGAGCAGTTCTTC; D gene: .; V gene: TRBV11-2; clone size: once; J gene: TRBJ2-1
CDR3 protein: CSASVLRAFF; CDR3 DNA: TGCAGTGCTTCCGTCCTCCGGGCTTTCTTT; D gene: .; V gene: TRBV20-1; clone size: .; J gene: TRBJ1-1
CDR3 protein: CASSSLAVLTDTQYF; CDR3 DNA: TGTGCCAGCAGCTCACTAGCAGTCCTAACAGATACGCAGTATTTT; D gene: .; V gene: TRBV7-6; clone size: .; J gene: TRBJ2-3
CDR3 protein: CASTERRIRAEAFF; CDR3 DNA: TGTGCCAGCACCGAAAGGCGAATACGGGCTGAAGCTTTCTTT; D gene: .; V gene: TRBV7-8; clone size: .; J gene: TRBJ1-1
CDR3 protein: CASSVAEGLSPLHF; CDR3 DNA: TGTGCCAGCAGCGTAGCTGAGGGGTTATCACCCCTCCACTTT; D gene: .; V gene: TRBV9; clone size: .; J gene: TRBJ1-6
CDR3 protein: CAWSVSIDTQYF; CDR3 DNA: TGTGCCTGGAGTGTAAGTATAGATACGCAGTATTTT; D gene: .; V gene: TRBV30; clone size: .; J gene: TRBJ2-3
CDR3 protein: CASSLGQGRNYGYTF; CDR3 DNA: TGTGCCAGCAGCTTGGGGCAGGGGCGGAACTATGGCTACACCTTC; D gene: .; V gene: TRBV11-2; clone size: .; J gene: TRBJ1-2
CDR3 protein: CASSLGNTIYF; CDR3 DNA: TGTGCCAGCAGTTTGGGAAACACCATATATTTT; D gene: .; V gene: TRBV12-3/TRBV12-4; clone size: .; J gene: TRBJ1-3
CDR3 protein: CASSVDPKDEQYF; CDR3 DNA: TGTGCCAGCAGCGTAGATCCGAAAGATGAGCAGTACTTC; D gene: .; V gene: TRBV9; clone size: .; J gene: TRBJ2-7
CDR3 protein: CASSPQGRGTEAFF; CDR3 DNA: TGTGCCAGCTCGCCACAGGGGCGAGGTACTGAAGCTTTCTTT; D gene: TRBD1; V gene: TRBV18; clone size: .; J gene: TRBJ1-1
CDR3 protein: CASSPQADILNTGELFF; CDR3 DNA: TGCGCCAGCAGCCCACAGGCCGACATTTTAAACACCGGGGAGCTGTTTTTT; D gene: .; V gene: TRBV4-1; clone size: .; J gene: TRBJ2-2
CDR3 protein: CASSLGAAATYNEQFF; CDR3 DNA: TGTGCCAGCAGCTTAGGGGCGGCCGCTACCTACAATGAGCAGTTCTTC; D gene: .; V gene: TRBV7-8; clone size: .; J gene: TRBJ2-1
CDR3 protein: CASSPLSLPGTDTQYF; CDR3 DNA: TGTGCCAGCAGTCCCCTTTCGCTCCCTGGCACAGATACGCAGTATTTT; D gene: .; V gene: TRBV27; clone size: .; J gene: TRBJ2-3
CDR3 protein: CASTLEGVYGYTF; CDR3 DNA: TGTGCCAGTACCCTAGAAGGGGTATATGGCTACACCTTC; D gene: .; V gene: TRBV19; clone size: .; J gene: TRBJ1-2
CDR3 protein: CASSPSGDTQYF; CDR3 DNA: TGTGCCAGCAGCCCCAGTGGAGATACGCAGTATTTT; D gene: .; V gene: TRBV7-9; clone size: .; J gene: TRBJ2-3
CDR3 protein: CASVQEMNTEAFF; CDR3 DNA: TGTGCCAGCGTACAGGAAATGAACACTGAAGCTTTCTTT; D gene: .; V gene: TRBV2; clone size: few; J gene: TRBJ1-1